This section outlines one T cell receptor beta chain sequence together with its context. J gave up 6 bases and V 5 bases, and 3 bases lay outside the gene matches. The CDR3 contains 13 residues. The table came from immunoSEQ multiplex PCR; TCRdb's copy has only in-frame clones and leaves some out. The data contain about 44,000 clones, about 90% of them singletons. This specimen comes from a study of control samples from healthy donors and cancer patients. What was sequenced was PBMCs. V gene TRBV12-3 or TRBV12-4 combines with J gene TRBJ1-2; the match to TRBD1 covers 10 bases. The receptor was isolated from a woman aged 55-75 years with lung cancer. DNA for the CDR3: TGTGCCAGCAGTCCAGGGACAGGGGATGGCTACACCTTC. This codes for CASSPGTGDGYTF.